The 27 T cell receptor beta chains below were found in one sample sequenced in a study of blood T cell repertoires in COVID-19. Repertoires were generated with immunoSEQ multiplex PCR, while TCRdb's copy carries only in-frame clones and drops some. The sample contains approximately 140,000 clones, approximately 84% of which appear only once. The sample comprised peripheral blood. The receptors originated from a human donor in a cohort sampled during active COVID-19.

The CDR3 loop is CATRLAGTDTQYF. CDR3 DNA sequence: TGTGCCACTCGACTAGCGGGAACAGATACGCAGTATTTT. The chain couples TRBV11-2 to TRBJ2-3; TRBD2 aligns across 11 bases. The CDR3 is made up of 13 amino acids. The J segment lost 3 bases and the V segment lost 10 bases, leaving 3 bases of the junction unmatched. Germline lookup yields CDR1 SGHAT and CDR2 FQNNGV.

This clone was counted a single time. This chain links TRBV7-2 with TRBJ2-6; a possible D gene is TRBD2 (7 bases). Trimming removed 5 bases from V and 5 bases from J, with 13 bases in between. The CDR3 loop spans 15 amino acids. CDR1 and CDR2 (germline): SGHTA, FQGNSA. CDR3 nucleotide sequence: TGTGCCAGCAGCCCCTCGGGGGGCCGGGCCAACGTCCTGACTTTC. It specifies CASSPSGGRANVLTF.

The chain has TRBV5-1 and TRBJ2-3, with 7 bases aligning to TRBD2. The CDR3 length is 15 residues. CDR1 SGHRS and CDR2 YFSETQ come from the germline V gene. V was pared by 0 bases and J by 4 bases, with 5 bases of the junction left unmatched. CDR3 DNA: TGCGCCAGCAGCTTGGCGCAGACTAGCTCAGATACGCAGTATTTT. Protein product: CASSLAQTSSDTQYF. Full variable domain (outside the CDR3, taken from reference TRBV5-1 and TRBJ2-3): KAGVTQTPRYLIKTRGQQVTLSCSPISGHRSVSWYQQTPGQGLQFLFEYFSETQRNKGNFPGRFSGRQFSNSRSEMNVSTLELGDSALYLCASSLAQTSSDTQYFGPGTRLTVL.

This clone was observed a handful of times. J is TRBJ2-2 and V is TRBV4-3; unclear D gene. The length of the CDR3 is 15 residues. Germline values: CDR1 LGHNA, CDR2 YSLEER. Trimming removed 2 bases from V and 6 bases from J, with 13 bases in between. In nucleotides, the CDR3 is TGCGCCAGCAGCCAAATTTCCCTCGGAGCCGGGGAGCTGTTTTTT. As protein: CASSQISLGAGELFF.

The chain is built from TRBV9 and TRBJ2-1, with TRBD1 matching over 10 bases. The CDR3 covers 15 residues. Germline-derived CDR1 and CDR2 are SGDLS and YYNGEE. J gave up 6 bases and V 4 bases, and 7 bases lay outside the gene matches. CDR3 in DNA: TGTGCCAGCAGCCAGACAGGGGGCATCGGCAATGAGCAGTTCTTC. Amino acid sequence: CASSQTGGIGNEQFF.

The rearrangement joins TRBV6-6 to TRBJ2-1, with 8 bases identical to TRBD1. Germline-derived CDR1 and CDR2 are MNHNY and SVGAGI (reference sequence). The junction had 9 bases not matched to a gene; V was cut back by 6 bases and J by 5 bases. The CDR3 totals 15 residues. CDR3 DNA sequence: TGTGCCAGCAGCTTCCCGGGACAGGCGAACAATGAGCAGTTCTTC. It encodes CASSFPGQANNEQFF.

This clone was observed once. At one boundary the junction diverges from the germline segment, which might be a read error. The genes are TRBV7-7 and TRBJ1-5; possible D gene TRBD1, 6 bases. Germline V gene sequence: CDR1 SSHAT, CDR2 FNYEAQ (reference sequence). This CDR3 has 15 amino acids. CDR3 nucleotides: TGTGCTAGCAGCTTAGGGGGAGCGGCAAGCCAGCCCCAGCATTTT. This sequence encodes CASSLGGAASQPQHF.

The chain recombines TRBV2 with TRBJ1-1; D unresolved. CDR1 SNHLY and CDR2 FYNNEI come from the germline V gene. V gave up 0 bases and J gave up 7 bases, with 6 bases separating them. The CDR3 extends over 12 amino acids. CDR3 bases: TGTGCCAGCAGTGAAGCGGCTGGTGAAGCTTTCTTT. Amino acids: CASSEAAGEAFF.

CDR3 nucleotide sequence: TGTGCCAGCTCGGAGGGGATGAACACTGAAGCTTTCTTT. Its protein is CASSEGMNTEAFF. The chain carries TRBV7-3 and TRBJ1-1; TRBD1 might be the D (5 bases). This CDR3 contains 13 residues. Germline assignment: CDR1 SGHTA and CDR2 FQGTGA. V was trimmed by 8 bases and J by 0 bases, leaving 10 bases between them.

This clone was recorded once. The V and J genes are TRBV4-2 and TRBJ1-3; D remains ambiguous. In germline, CDR1 is LGHNA, CDR2 YNFKEQ. V was cut by 0 bases and J by 5 bases, with 17 bases left in between. CDR3 size: 17 residues. CDR3 nucleotide sequence: TGTGCCAGCAGCCAAGATTGGAGGGTCCCGTCCAGAAACACCATATATTTT. It codes for CASSQDWRVPSRNTIYF.

V is TRBV5-6 and J is TRBJ1-2, with 9 bases that match TRBD1. Trimming cost V 0 bases and J 4 bases; bases outside gene matches: 4. Germline CDR1 and CDR2: SGHDT and YYEEEE. The CDR3 runs 15 residues. The CDR3 sequence: CASSLGTGDLYGYTF. CDR3 bases: TGTGCCAGCAGCTTGGGGACAGGGGACCTCTATGGCTACACCTTC. Using reference TRBV5-6 and TRBJ1-2 for the parts outside the CDR3, the full variable domain is DAGVTQSPTHLIKTRGQQVTLRCSPKSGHDTVSWYQQALGQGPQFIFQYYEEEERQRGNFPDRFSGHQFPNYSSELNVNALLLGDSALYLCASSLGTGDLYGYTFGSGTRLTVV.

The chain is built from TRBV7-3 and TRBJ1-6, with a tentative D call TRBD1 (6 bases). Germline loops: CDR1 SGHTA, CDR2 FQGTGA. The CDR3 sequence is 12 residues long. V was clipped by 5 bases and J by 7 bases, with 6 bases between them. Here the CDR3 reads CASSTGNSPLHF. The CDR3, as DNA: TGTGCCAGCAGCACAGGGAATTCACCCCTCCACTTT.

The V gene is TRBV9, the J gene TRBJ2-7; the D gene is possibly TRBD2 (6 bases). CDR3 length: 14 residues. The germline V gene encodes CDR1 SGDLS and CDR2 YYNGEE. V lost 3 bases, J lost 3 bases, and 13 bases lay in between. The CDR3 here is CASSASDRGYEQYF. The CDR3 bases are TGTGCCAGCAGCGCTAGCGACCGGGGCTACGAGCAGTACTTC.

In DNA form, the CDR3 reads TGTGCCAGCAGACCCAGGACAGGGTACGAGCAGTACTTC. It specifies CASRPRTGYEQYF. This chain joins TRBV27 and TRBJ2-7; TRBD1 matches at 8 bases. The CDR3 is 13 amino acids. From germline, CDR1 is MNHEY and CDR2 SMNVEV (reference sequence). V shed 6 bases, J shed 4 bases, and the junction held 5 bases outside the gene matches.

CDR3 in amino acids: CASSQAKGQTRETQYF. The CDR3 region has the DNA TGTGCCAGCAGCCAAGCGAAGGGGCAGACTCGGGAGACCCAGTACTTC. V usage is TRBV3-1 (or the pseudogene TRBV3-2) and J usage is TRBJ2-5, with D tentatively TRBD1 (5 bases). CDR3 size: 16 residues. Germline loops: CDR1 LGHDT, CDR2 YNNKEL (reference sequence). Between the trimmed V and J ends, which lost 1 base and 5 bases, there was a span of 17 bases.

Here the CDR3 reads CASSLGQVKYNEQFF. Written as DNA, the CDR3 is TGTGCCAGCAGTCTAGGACAGGTTAAATACAATGAGCAGTTCTTC. This chain joins TRBV3-1 (or the pseudogene TRBV3-2) and TRBJ2-1; 7 positions agree with TRBD1. This CDR3 contains 15 residues. Germline CDR1 LGHDT, CDR2 YNNKEL (reference sequence). Unmatched junction bases numbered 9, after V lost 6 bases and J lost 4 bases.

This clone came up a few times. V usage is TRBV19 and J usage is TRBJ2-1, with D tentatively TRBD2 (5 bases). CDR3 length equals 15 residues. Germline loops: CDR1 LNHDA, CDR2 SQIVND (reference sequence). V was cut by 8 bases and J by 0 bases, with 14 bases left in between. CDR3 residues: CASGSGSSSYNEQFF. CDR3 bases: TGTGCCAGTGGGTCGGGGTCCAGCTCCTACAATGAGCAGTTCTTC.

The chain joins TRBV5-5 to TRBJ2-1; no clear D gene. Germline V gene sequence: CDR1 SGHKS, CDR2 YYEKEE (reference sequence). The CDR3 is made up of 14 amino acids. The germline V and J ends were trimmed by 3 bases and 6 bases, with 13 bases remaining between them. This CDR3 reads CASSSHFSSNEQFF. The CDR3 DNA reads TGTGCCAGCAGCTCCCACTTCTCTTCCAATGAGCAGTTCTTC.

DNA of the CDR3: TGCGCCAGCAGCCCAGAAGGGGGCAGCTCTGGAAACACCATATATTTT. This codes for CASSPEGGSSGNTIYF. V gene TRBV5-1 combines with J gene TRBJ1-3, with 7 bases that match TRBD1. The germline gives CDR1 SGHRS, CDR2 YFSETQ. V lost 4 bases and J lost 0; bases outside the gene matches: 7. CDR3 size: 16 residues.

The V and J genes are TRBV27 and TRBJ1-5; 12 nucleotides line up with TRBD1. With V trimmed by 5 bases and J by 4 bases, 3 bases remained unmatched. The CDR3 covers 15 residues. CDR1 is MNHEY, CDR2 SMNVEV, per germline (reference sequence). CDR3 nucleotide sequence: TGTGCCAGCAGTGGGGACAGGGGGCAAAATCAGCCCCAGCATTTT. It specifies CASSGDRGQNQPQHF.

The CDR3 DNA follows: TGCGCCAGCAGCCGCGGGCTCCGGACTGATAGCACAGATACGCAGTATTTT. Protein: CASSRGLRTDSTDTQYF. The chain carries TRBV5-1 and TRBJ2-3, with D perhaps TRBD2 (5 bases). The CDR3 runs to 17 residues. In germline, CDR1 is SGHRS, CDR2 YFSETQ. The V gene lost 4 bases and the J gene lost 0 bases, with 18 bases spanning the gap.

The rearrangement joins TRBV25-1 to TRBJ2-3; 15 bases map to TRBD2. CDR3 length equals 16 residues. Germline V gives CDR1 MGHDK, CDR2 SYGVNS. With V trimmed by 6 bases and J by 7 bases, 8 bases remained unmatched. CDR3 DNA sequence: TGTGCCAGCAGCCCTGGGACTAGCGGGGGGTTCCATACGCAGTATTTT. The encoded protein is CASSPGTSGGFHTQYF.

The rearrangement uses TRBV28 and TRBJ2-7; TRBD1 is a possible D gene (5 bases). The V and J ends lost 8 bases and 2 bases respectively, with 19 bases between them. The CDR3 extends over 15 amino acids. Germline CDR1 MDHEN, CDR2 SYDVKM. The CDR3 spells CASGKITPRAYEQYF. The CDR3, as DNA: TGTGCCAGCGGTAAAATCACACCCAGGGCCTACGAGCAGTACTTC. Full variable domain (missing parts from reference TRBV28 and TRBJ2-7): DVKVTQSSRYLVKRTGEKVFLECVQDMDHENMFWYRQDPGLGLRLIYFSYDVKMKEKGDIPEGYSVSREKKERFSLILESASTNQTSMYLCASGKITPRAYEQYFGPGTRLTVT.

This clone came up once. The chain carries TRBV7-8 and TRBJ1-2; no clear D gene. Trimming shortened V by 6 bases and J by 0 bases, and 17 bases separated the two germline ends. Per germline, CDR1 SGHVS and CDR2 FQNEAQ. The CDR3 has 16 amino acids. CDR3 coding DNA: TGTGCCAGCAGTATAGGCGTATGGGCCTCTAACTATGGCTACACCTTC. This translates into CASSIGVWASNYGYTF.

In this sample, this clone turned up a few times. The genes are TRBV4-3 and TRBJ1-6; D uncertain. The ends were cut back, 0 bases at V and 6 bases at J, with 6 bases in the middle. This CDR3 has 14 residues. The V gene's germline CDR1 is LGHNA and CDR2 YSLEER. CDR3 nucleotide sequence: TGCGCCAGCAGCCAAGACCGGAGTAATTCACCCCTCCACTTT. Translating it yields CASSQDRSNSPLHF.

This sequence joins TRBV5-1 and TRBJ1-2; 7 bases fit TRBD1. The germline CDR1 and CDR2 sequences are SGHRS and YFSETQ. The ends lost 4 bases at V and 6 bases at J; junction bases unmatched: 9. There are 14 residues in the CDR3. This chain's CDR3 is CASSSLRDSHGYTF. The DNA for the CDR3 is TGCGCCAGCAGCAGCTTAAGGGACAGCCATGGCTACACCTTC. Variable domain in full (rest from reference TRBV5-1 and TRBJ1-2): KAGVTQTPRYLIKTRGQQVTLSCSPISGHRSVSWYQQTPGQGLQFLFEYFSETQRNKGNFPGRFSGRQFSNSRSEMNVSTLELGDSALYLCASSSLRDSHGYTFGSGTRLTVV.

The J gene is TRBJ1-2, the V gene TRBV14, with 9 bases aligning to TRBD1. V dropped 5 bases and J dropped 7; count of bases not matched to a gene: 8. The length of the CDR3 is 14 residues. The V gene's germline CDR1 is SGHDN and CDR2 FVKESK. This chain's CDR3 is CASSSRTGALGYTF. CDR3 DNA sequence: TGTGCCAGCAGCTCACGGACAGGGGCGCTTGGCTACACCTTC.